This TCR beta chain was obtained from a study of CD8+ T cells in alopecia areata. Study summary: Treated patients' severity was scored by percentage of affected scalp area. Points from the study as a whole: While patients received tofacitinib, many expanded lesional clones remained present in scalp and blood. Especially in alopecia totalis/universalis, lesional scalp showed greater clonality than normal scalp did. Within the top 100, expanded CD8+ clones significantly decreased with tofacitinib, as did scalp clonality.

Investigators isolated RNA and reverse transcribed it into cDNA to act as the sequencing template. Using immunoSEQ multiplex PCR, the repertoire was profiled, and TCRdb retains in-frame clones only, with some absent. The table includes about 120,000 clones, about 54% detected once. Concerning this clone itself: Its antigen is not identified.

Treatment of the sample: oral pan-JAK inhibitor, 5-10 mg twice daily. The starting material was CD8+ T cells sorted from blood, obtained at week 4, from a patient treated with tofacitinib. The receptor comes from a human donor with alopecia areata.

As DNA, the CDR3 is TGCAGCGTTGATTGGGGGTTACAAGAGACCCAGTACTTC. Protein: CSVDWGLQETQYF. The rearrangement uses TRBV29-1 and TRBJ2-5; tentatively, D is TRBD1 or TRBD2 (5 bases each). This CDR3 comprises 13 residues. Germline V lookup: CDR1 SQVTM, CDR2 ANQGSEA. Deletions cut 3 bases from V and 2 bases from J, with 10 bases between.